This T cell receptor (beta chain) is drawn from a study of T cells in narcolepsy. At the level of the study: Healthy controls were enrolled alongside patients with narcolepsy type 1 or type 2.

The CDR3 has 13 amino acids. V shed 3 bases and J shed 6 bases, with 12 bases lying between them. The germline gives CDR1 SGHDT, CDR2 YYEEEE. About this clone itself: The antigen is undetermined.

TCRdb's copy holds only in-frame clones and misses some; the assay was immunoSEQ multiplex PCR. The sample has about 35,000 clones, over 80% seen once. Study-level results: Some memory CD4+ repertoires had no autoreactive clone sequences.

This sequence joins TRBV5-6 and TRBJ1-1; weak D call: TRBD1 (5 bases). Sequences were obtained from memory (CD45RA-) CD4+ T cells from blood. This receptor was identified in a human donor in good health. The CDR3 is CASSWRGGAEAFF. CDR3 sequence (DNA): TGTGCCAGCAGCTGGAGGGGAGGGGCTGAAGCTTTCTTT.